Listed here are 5 T cell receptor beta chains from one sample, sequenced in a study of blood T cell repertoires in COVID-19. The table came from immunoSEQ multiplex PCR; TCRdb's copy has only in-frame clones and leaves some out. This table has under 250,000 clones, 83% appearing once. Sequenced sample: peripheral blood. These receptors all come from a woman aged 50 to 65 with acute or convalescent COVID-19.

V and J are TRBV7-9 and TRBJ2-5; D is unclear. The CDR3 contains 12 residues. V lost 5 bases, J lost 5 bases, and 9 bases lay in between. CDR1 is SEHNR and CDR2 is FQNEAQ in the germline V gene (reference sequence). This CDR3 is CASSREAETQYF. The CDR3 region has the DNA TGTGCCAGCAGCAGGGAAGCGGAGACCCAGTACTTC.

The rearrangement uses TRBV30 and TRBJ2-1, with 8 bases lining up with TRBD2. J was trimmed by 2 bases and V by 3 bases; bases with no gene match: 18. Germline CDR1 is GTSNPN and CDR2 is SVGIG (reference sequence). The CDR3 extends over 19 amino acids. The CDR3 DNA sequence: TGTGCCTGGAGAGATTATAGCGGGAAAGGTTTTGCGACCTACAATGAGCAGTTCTTC. Its protein is CAWRDYSGKGFATYNEQFF.

The V call is TRBV10-1, the J call TRBJ2-1; 8 nucleotides agree with TRBD2. Germline V gene lookup returns CDR1 WNHNN and CDR2 SYGVQD (reference sequence). CDR3 length: 14 residues. J lost 16 bases, V lost 0 bases, and 11 bases had no gene match. CDR3 residues: CASSESGREGRSFF. DNA of the CDR3: TGCGCCAGCAGTGAGTCGGGTCGGGAGGGCCGGTCATTCTTC.

This rearrangement joins TRBV11-2 to TRBJ2-3; D is uncertain. V was cut by 0 bases and J by 4 bases, with 8 bases left in between. Germline lookup yields CDR1 SGHAT and CDR2 FQNNGV. The CDR3 is 14 residues long. DNA of the CDR3: TGTGCCAGCAGCTTAGATCAATTTCCAGATACGCAGTATTTT. Residues: CASSLDQFPDTQYF. Full variable domain (outside the CDR3, taken from reference TRBV11-2 and TRBJ2-3): EAGVAQSPRYKIIEKRQSVAFWCNPISGHATLYWYQQILGQGPKLLIQFQNNGVVDDSQLPKDRFSAERLKGVDSTLKIQPAKLEDSAVYLCASSLDQFPDTQYFGPGTRLTVL.

The chain uses TRBV30 and TRBJ2-5; the D gene is possibly TRBD2 (6 bases). Germline V gene sequence: CDR1 GTSNPN, CDR2 SVGIG (reference sequence). The CDR3 sequence is 14 residues long. V was pared by 2 bases and J by 2 bases, with 12 bases between. CDR3 region: CAWSLGLVQETQYF. The CDR3 DNA reads TGTGCCTGGAGTCTGGGACTCGTACAAGAGACCCAGTACTTC.